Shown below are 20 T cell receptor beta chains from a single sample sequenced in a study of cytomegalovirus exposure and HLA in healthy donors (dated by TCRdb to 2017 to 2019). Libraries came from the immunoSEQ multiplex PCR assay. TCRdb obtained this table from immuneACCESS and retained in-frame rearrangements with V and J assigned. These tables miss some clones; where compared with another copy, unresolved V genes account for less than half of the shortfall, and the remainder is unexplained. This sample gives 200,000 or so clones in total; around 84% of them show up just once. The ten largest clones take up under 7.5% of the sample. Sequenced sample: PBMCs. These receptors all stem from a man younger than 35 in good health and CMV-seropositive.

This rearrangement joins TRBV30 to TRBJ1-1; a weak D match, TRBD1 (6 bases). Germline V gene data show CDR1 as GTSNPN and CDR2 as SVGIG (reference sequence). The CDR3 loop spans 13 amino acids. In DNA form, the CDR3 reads TGTGCGGGAGGGGGGGGGAGGGACACTGAAGCTTTCTTT. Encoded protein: CAGGGGRDTEAFF.

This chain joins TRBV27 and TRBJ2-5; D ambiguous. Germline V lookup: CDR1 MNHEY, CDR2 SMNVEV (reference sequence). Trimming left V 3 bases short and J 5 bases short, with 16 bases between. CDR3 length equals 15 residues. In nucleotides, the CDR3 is TGTGCCAGCAGTTTGTTGCCGCCGGAGAGGGAGACCCAGTACTTC. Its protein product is CASSLLPPERETQYF.

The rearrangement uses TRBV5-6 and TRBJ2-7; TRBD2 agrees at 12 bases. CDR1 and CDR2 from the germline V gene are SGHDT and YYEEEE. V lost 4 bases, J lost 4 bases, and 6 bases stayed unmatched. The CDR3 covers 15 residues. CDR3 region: CASSQTSGRSYEQYF. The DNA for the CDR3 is TGTGCCAGCAGCCAGACTAGCGGGAGATCGTACGAGCAGTACTTC.

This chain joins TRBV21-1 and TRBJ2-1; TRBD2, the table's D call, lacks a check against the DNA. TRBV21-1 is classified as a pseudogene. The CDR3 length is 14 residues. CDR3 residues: CASSGGMRLDEQFF. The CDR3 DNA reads TGTGCCAGCAGCGGGGGGATGAGGTTGGATGAGCAGTTCTTC.

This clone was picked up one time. The CDR3 loop reads CASSDRGSVESELFF. For the CDR3, the DNA is TGTGCCAGCAGTGACAGGGGCTCTGTTGAATCCGAACTGTTTTTT. The V and J genes are TRBV6-1 and TRBJ1-4; D might be TRBD1 (6 bases). In germline, CDR1 is MNHNS, CDR2 SASEGT. This CDR3 spans 15 amino acids. Deletions cut 3 bases from V and 12 bases from J, with 20 bases between.

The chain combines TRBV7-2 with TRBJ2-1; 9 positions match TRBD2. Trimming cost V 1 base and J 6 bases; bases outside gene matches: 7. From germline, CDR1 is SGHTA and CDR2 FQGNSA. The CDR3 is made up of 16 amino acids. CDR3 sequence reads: CASSLVGSGSPNEQFF. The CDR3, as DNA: TGTGCCAGCAGCTTAGTCGGTAGCGGGAGCCCCAATGAGCAGTTCTTC.

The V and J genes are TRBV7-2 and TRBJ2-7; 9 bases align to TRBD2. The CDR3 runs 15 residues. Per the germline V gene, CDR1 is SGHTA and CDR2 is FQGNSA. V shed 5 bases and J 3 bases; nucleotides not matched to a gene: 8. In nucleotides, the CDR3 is TGTGCCAGCAGCCGCCTTAGCGGGAGTGTCTACGAGCAGTACTTC. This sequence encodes CASSRLSGSVYEQYF.

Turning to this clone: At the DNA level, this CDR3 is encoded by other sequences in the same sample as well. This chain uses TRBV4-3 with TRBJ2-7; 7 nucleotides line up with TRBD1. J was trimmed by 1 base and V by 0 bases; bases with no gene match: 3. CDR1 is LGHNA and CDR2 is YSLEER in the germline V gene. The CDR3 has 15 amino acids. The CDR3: CASSQEGRGSYEQYF. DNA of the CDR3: TGCGCCAGCAGCCAAGAGGGCAGGGGGTCCTACGAGCAGTACTTC.

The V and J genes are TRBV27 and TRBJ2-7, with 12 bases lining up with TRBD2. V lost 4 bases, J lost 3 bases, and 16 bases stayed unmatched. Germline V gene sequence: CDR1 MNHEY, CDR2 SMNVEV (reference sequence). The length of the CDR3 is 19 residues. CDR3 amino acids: CASSSRRQGASGRGYEQYF. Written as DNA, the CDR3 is TGTGCCAGCAGTTCCCGTCGACAGGGGGCTAGCGGGAGGGGCTACGAGCAGTACTTC.

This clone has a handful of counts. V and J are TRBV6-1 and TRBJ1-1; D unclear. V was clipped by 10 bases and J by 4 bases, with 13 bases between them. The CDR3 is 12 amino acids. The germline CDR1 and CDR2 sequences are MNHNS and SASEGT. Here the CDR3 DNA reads TGTGCCACCCACCAGGCGGGCACTGAAGCTTTCTTT. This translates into CATHQAGTEAFF.

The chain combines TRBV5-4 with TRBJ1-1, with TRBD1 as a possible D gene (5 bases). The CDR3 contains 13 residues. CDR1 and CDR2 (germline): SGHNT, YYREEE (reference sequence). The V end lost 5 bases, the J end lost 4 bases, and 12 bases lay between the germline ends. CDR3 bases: TGTGCCAGCAGGGGGACTTGGACCACTGAAGCTTTCTTT. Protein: CASRGTWTTEAFF.

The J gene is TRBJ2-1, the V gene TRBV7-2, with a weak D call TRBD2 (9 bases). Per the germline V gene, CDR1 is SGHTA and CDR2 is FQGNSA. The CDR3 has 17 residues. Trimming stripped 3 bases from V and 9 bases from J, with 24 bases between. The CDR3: CASSLAPGASGTGEQFF. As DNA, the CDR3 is TGTGCCAGCAGCTTGGCCCCCGGGGCTAGCGGGACAGGTGAGCAGTTCTTC.

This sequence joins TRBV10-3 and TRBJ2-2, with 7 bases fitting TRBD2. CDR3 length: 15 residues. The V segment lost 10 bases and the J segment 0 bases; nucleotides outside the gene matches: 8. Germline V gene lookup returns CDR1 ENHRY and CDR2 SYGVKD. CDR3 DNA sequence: TGTGCCACCTGGGGAGGGCAAACGAACACCGGGGAGCTGTTTTTT. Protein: CATWGGQTNTGELFF.

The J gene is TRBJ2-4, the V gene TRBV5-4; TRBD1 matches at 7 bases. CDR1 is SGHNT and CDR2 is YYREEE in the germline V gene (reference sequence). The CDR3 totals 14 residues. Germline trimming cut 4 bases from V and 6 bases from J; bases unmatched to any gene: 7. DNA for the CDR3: TGTGCCAGCAGCGCACTACGGGACAGAAACATTCAGTACTTC. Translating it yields CASSALRDRNIQYF.

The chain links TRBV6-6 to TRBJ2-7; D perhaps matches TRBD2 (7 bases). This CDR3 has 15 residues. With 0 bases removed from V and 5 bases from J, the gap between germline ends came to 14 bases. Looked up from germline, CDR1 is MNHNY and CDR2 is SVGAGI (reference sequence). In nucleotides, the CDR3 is TGTGCCAGCAGTTACTCCCTAGGGAGGGGGGACGAGCAGTACTTC. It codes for CASSYSLGRGDEQYF.

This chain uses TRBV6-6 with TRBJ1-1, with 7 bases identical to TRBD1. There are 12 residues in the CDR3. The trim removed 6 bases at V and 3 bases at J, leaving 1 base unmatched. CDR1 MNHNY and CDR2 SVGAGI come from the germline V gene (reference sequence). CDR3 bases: TGTGCCAGCAGCAGGGGGGACACTGAAGCTTTCTTT. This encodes CASSRGDTEAFF.

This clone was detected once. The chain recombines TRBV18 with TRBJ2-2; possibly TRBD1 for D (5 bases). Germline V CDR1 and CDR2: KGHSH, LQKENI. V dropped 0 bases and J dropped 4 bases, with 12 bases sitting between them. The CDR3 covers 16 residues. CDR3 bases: TGTGCCAGCTCACCACCCACGTCAGGGTTCACCGGGGAGCTGTTTTTT. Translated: CASSPPTSGFTGELFF.

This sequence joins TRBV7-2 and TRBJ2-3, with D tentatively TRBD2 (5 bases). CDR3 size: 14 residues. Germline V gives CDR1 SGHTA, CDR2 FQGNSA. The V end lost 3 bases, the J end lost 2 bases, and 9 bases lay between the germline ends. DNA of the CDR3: TGTGCCAGCAGCTTCGACTATTACACAGATACGCAGTATTTT. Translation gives CASSFDYYTDTQYF. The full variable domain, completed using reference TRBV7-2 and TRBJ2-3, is GAGVSQSPSNKVTEKGKDVELRCDPISGHTALYWYRQSLGQGLEFLIYFQGNSAPDKSGLPSDRFSAERTGGSVSTLTIQRTQQEDSAVYLCASSFDYYTDTQYFGPGTRLTVL.

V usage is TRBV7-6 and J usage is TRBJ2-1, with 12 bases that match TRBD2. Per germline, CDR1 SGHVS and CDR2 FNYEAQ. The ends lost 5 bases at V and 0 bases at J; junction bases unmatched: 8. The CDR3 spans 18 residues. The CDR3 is CASSTRTSGIGSYNEQFF. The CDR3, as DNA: TGTGCCAGCAGCACCCGGACTAGCGGGATTGGCTCCTACAATGAGCAGTTCTTC.

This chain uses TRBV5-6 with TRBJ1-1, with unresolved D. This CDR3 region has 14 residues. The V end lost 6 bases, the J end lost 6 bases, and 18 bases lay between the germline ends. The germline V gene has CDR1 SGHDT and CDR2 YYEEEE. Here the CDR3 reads CASTPWGGLAEAFF. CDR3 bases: TGTGCCAGCACCCCATGGGGAGGGTTGGCTGAAGCTTTCTTT.